Listed below are T cell receptor beta chains from one sample, sequenced in a study of fetal regulatory T cell absence and autoimmunity. The assay was immunoSEQ multiplex PCR, and TCRdb's table has in-frame clones only and misses some. In the table there are 95,000 or so clones, approximately 75% of which are singletons. Sample: pancreas tissue. Source of these receptors: a male donor with IPEX syndrome. Both conserved end residues are part of each CDR3. D genes are given only for firm matches. Expanded clones are given a class, and other clones once, few, many or no size at all.

V gene	J gene	clone size	D gene	CDR3 protein	CDR3 DNA
TRBV7-2	TRBJ2-7	.	.	CASSGSSSSRGSYEQYF	TGTGCCAGCAGCGGGAGTAGTAGCTCGCGGGGTAGCTACGAGCAGTACTTC
TRBV7-9	TRBJ2-7	.	.	CASSWDNYEQYF	TGTGCCAGCAGCTGGGACAACTACGAGCAGTACTTC
TRBV5-1	TRBJ2-1	.	TRBD2	CASSLEYGRVDNEQFF	TGCGCCAGCAGCTTGGAATACGGGAGGGTCGACAATGAGCAGTTCTTC
TRBV14	TRBJ1-2	.	.	CASSPGTFYGYTF	TGTGCCAGCAGCCCCGGGACGTTCTATGGCTACACCTTC
TRBV30	TRBJ2-1	.	.	CAGGYNEQFF	TGTGCCGGCGGCTACAATGAGCAGTTCTTC
TRBV9	TRBJ2-1	.	.	CASSVAYRDLQFF	TGTGCCAGCAGCGTAGCATACAGGGACTTACAGTTCTTC
TRBV7-7	TRBJ2-1	.	.	CASSLTRGAGNEQFF	TGTGCTAGCAGCTTAACCAGGGGCGCGGGAAATGAGCAGTTCTTC
TRBV7-2	TRBJ1-5	.	.	CASSLRGNQPQHF	TGTGCCAGCAGCTTAAGAGGAAATCAGCCCCAGCATTTT
TRBV4-1	TRBJ2-7	.	TRBD2	CASSPSGRAYEQYF	TGCGCCAGCAGCCCTAGCGGGAGGGCCTACGAGCAGTACTTC
TRBV5-6	TRBJ2-5	.	TRBD1	CASSLARTGGRETQYF	TGTGCCAGCAGCTTGGCCAGGACAGGGGGCAGGGAGACCCAGTACTTC
TRBV4-1	TRBJ1-4	.	.	CASSPTSTILNEKLFF	TGCGCCAGCAGCCCTACTTCGACAATCCTTAATGAAAAACTGTTTTTT
TRBV27	TRBJ2-1	.	TRBD2	CASSLAGGSHNEQFF	TGTGCCAGCAGCTTAGCGGGAGGCAGCCACAATGAGCAGTTCTTC
TRBV7-9	TRBJ1-2	few	TRBD1	CASSSQGDYGYTF	TGTGCCAGCAGCTCACAGGGGGACTATGGCTACACCTTC
TRBV2	TRBJ1-1	once	TRBD1	CASSVKKTGPLMNTEAFF	TGTGCCAGCAGTGTAAAAAAGACAGGGCCTCTAATGAACACTGAAGCTTTCTTT
TRBV5-1	TRBJ2-1	.	.	CASSLTINEQFF	TGCGCCAGCAGCTTGACTATTAATGAGCAGTTCTTC
TRBV6-1	TRBJ1-6	.	.	CASSVVQDSHSNSPLHF	TGTGCCAGCAGTGTCGTACAAGACAGCCATTCTAATTCACCCCTCCACTTT
TRBV4-1	TRBJ2-6	.	TRBD1	CASSQGTGGAGANVLTF	TGCGCCAGCAGCCAAGGAACAGGGGGCGCGGGGGCCAACGTCCTGACTTTC
TRBV11-2	TRBJ2-2	.	.	CASSPLSEGGELFF	TGTGCCAGCAGCCCCCTCTCGGAGGGCGGGGAGCTGTTTTTT
TRBV7-2	TRBJ2-7	.	.	CASSLKGGRYEQYF	TGTGCCAGCAGCTTGAAGGGAGGTCGCTACGAGCAGTACTTC
TRBV19	TRBJ2-1	.	.	CASSLSLASGDEQFF	TGTGCCAGTAGTCTCTCACTAGCTTCCGGGGATGAGCAGTTCTTC
TRBV7-9	TRBJ2-1	.	TRBD1	CASSPRTGKRLAYNEQFF	TGTGCCAGCAGCCCCCGGACAGGGAAAAGACTAGCCTACAATGAGCAGTTCTTC
TRBV5-1	TRBJ1-2	few	.	CASSIRDNYGYTF	TGCGCCAGCAGCATCAGGGATAACTATGGCTACACCTTC
TRBV18	TRBJ2-3	.	.	CASSDSTDTQYF	TGTGCCAGCTCCGACAGCACAGATACGCAGTATTTT
TRBV7-6	TRBJ2-5	few	TRBD2	CASSLDHLAEWTQYF	TGTGCCAGCAGCTTAGATCACCTAGCGGAGTGGACCCAGTACTTC
TRBV4-1	TRBJ1-3	.	.	CASSSEGTGNTIYF	TGCGCCAGCAGTTCCGAAGGCACTGGAAACACCATATATTTT
TRBV9	TRBJ2-5	.	.	CASSPEKGGVLGETQYF	TGTGCCAGCAGCCCCGAGAAGGGGGGGGTGCTGGGGGAGACCCAGTACTTC
TRBV4-2	TRBJ2-3	.	.	CASSQVVQDPYGDTQYF	TGTGCCAGCAGCCAAGTCGTTCAGGACCCCTATGGAGATACGCAGTATTTT
TRBV5-1	TRBJ2-1	.	TRBD2	CASSSMREIPYNEQFF	TGCGCCAGCAGCTCAATGCGGGAGATCCCCTACAATGAGCAGTTCTTC
TRBV11-2	TRBJ1-2	few	.	CASSLDYGYTF	TGTGCCAGCAGCTTAGACTATGGCTACACCTTC